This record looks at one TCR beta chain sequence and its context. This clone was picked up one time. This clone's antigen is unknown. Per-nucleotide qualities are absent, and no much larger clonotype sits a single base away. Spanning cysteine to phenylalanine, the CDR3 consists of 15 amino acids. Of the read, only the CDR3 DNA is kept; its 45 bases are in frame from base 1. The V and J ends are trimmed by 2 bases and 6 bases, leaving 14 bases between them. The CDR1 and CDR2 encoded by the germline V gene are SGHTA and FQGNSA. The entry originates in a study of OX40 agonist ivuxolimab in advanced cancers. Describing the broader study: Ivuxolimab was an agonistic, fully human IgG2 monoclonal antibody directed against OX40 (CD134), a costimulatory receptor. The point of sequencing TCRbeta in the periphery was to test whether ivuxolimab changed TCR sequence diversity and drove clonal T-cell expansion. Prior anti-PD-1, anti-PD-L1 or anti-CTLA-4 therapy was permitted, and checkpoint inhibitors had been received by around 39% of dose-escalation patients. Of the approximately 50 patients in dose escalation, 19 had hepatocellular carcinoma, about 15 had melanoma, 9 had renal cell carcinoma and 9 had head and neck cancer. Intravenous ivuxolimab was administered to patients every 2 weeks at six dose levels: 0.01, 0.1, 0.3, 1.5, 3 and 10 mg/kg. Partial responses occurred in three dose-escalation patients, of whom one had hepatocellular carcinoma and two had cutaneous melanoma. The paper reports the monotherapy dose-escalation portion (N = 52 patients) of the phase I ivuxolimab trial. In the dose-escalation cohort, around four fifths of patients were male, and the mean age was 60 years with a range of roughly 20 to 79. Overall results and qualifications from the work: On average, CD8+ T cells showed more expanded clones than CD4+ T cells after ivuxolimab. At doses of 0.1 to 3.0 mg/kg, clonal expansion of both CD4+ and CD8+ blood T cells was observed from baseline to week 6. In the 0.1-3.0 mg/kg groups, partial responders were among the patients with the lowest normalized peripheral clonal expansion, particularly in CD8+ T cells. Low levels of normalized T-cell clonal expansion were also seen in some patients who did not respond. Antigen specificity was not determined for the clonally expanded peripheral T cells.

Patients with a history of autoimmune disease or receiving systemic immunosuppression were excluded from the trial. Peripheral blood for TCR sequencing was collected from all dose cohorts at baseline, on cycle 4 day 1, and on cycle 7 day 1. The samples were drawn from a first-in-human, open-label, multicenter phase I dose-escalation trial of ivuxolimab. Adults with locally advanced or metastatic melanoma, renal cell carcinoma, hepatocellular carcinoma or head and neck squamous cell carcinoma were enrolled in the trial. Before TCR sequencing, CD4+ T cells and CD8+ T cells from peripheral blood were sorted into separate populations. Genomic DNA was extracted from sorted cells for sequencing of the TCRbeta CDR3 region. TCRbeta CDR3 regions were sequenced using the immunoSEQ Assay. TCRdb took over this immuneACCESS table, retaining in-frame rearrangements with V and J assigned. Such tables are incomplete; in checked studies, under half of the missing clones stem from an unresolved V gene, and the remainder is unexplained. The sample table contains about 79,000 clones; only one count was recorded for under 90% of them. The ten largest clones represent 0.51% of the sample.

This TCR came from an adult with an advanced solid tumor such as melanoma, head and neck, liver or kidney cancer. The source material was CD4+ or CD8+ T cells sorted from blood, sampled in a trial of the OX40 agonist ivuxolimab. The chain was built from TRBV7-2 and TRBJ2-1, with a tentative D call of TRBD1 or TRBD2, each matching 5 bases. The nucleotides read TGTGCCAGCAGCTTATACGGGGACGGGTTCAATGAGCAGTTCTTC. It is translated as CASSLYGDGFNEQFF.